This T cell receptor (beta chain) is drawn from a study of response to subunit inactivated influenza vaccine listed by TCRdb under 2018. General notes on the study: Deep quantitative T cell receptor repertoire profiling was used in the study to track responses to a trivalent subunit inactivated influenza vaccine. The investigation overall reported the following: It was suggested by the authors that each seasonal influenza vaccination may recruit only a limited number of new T cells.

V loses 0 bases of germline sequence and J loses 8 bases, and the interval between the two ends is 13 bases. From the cysteine through the phenylalanine, the CDR3 covers 14 amino acids. The entry retains the CDR3 DNA only, 42 bases that are in frame from base 1. CDR1 and CDR2 are drawn from the germline V gene: LGHNA, YNFKEQ. To prepare the library, RT-PCR was applied. Instrument used: Illumina HiSeq 2500. The raw public data were reprocessed by TCRdb itself: fastp quality trimming at Q25, MiXCR clonotype calling, in-frame beta chains only. CDR3 protein duplicates are merged, each entry listing the most common genes and DNA. The sample table contains 500,000 to 650,000 distinct CDR3 sequences; only one count was recorded for around 8% of them. Clones ranked in the top ten supply 10% to 15% of the sample. This clonotype has more than one count but fewer than ten. What antigen it recognizes has not been identified. No per-base quality is available; no much larger clone lies one base away.

Here the sequenced sample was PBMCs from blood, taken around 25 months after vaccination. The receptor comes from a man aged 50 to 69 who received an inactivated influenza vaccine. Donor details come from another sample of the same person, matched by shared clones. The chain links TRBV4-2 with TRBJ1-2; perhaps TRBD1 is the D gene, with 5 bases matching. CDR3 loop: CASSQEWDAEGYTF. At the DNA level, the sequence is TGTGCCAGCAGCCAAGAGTGGGACGCGGAGGGCTACACCTTC.